This T cell receptor beta chain derives from a study of TIL therapy for anti-PD-1-resistant metastatic lung cancer (dated by TCRdb to the early 2020s). About the investigation overall: Before any PD-1/PD-L1 blockade was given, tumors were harvested, nivolumab was then administered, and patients who progressed went on to receive lymphodepletion, an infusion of expanded TIL, and IL-2. Across the cohort, whole-exome sequencing showed a median non-synonymous tumor mutation burden of more than 1.3 mutations per megabase. Tumor and peripheral blood T cell receptor beta sequencing was used to track clonotypes across tumor, expanded TIL product and serial blood samples. A median age of approximately 55 years (range about 38-85) and a median tumor PD-L1 proportion score of 5.5% to 7% were recorded among enrolled patients. Most of the cohort had lung adenocarcinoma, several tumors were EGFR-mutant and two were ALK-rearranged, and half of the patients were current or former smokers.

Overall study results and their limits: The baseline peripheral repertoire was partially replaced by infused TIL clonotypes, which then decayed over months, and no apparent association between persistence and response was found. The cohort was highly selected, with more treatment-naive, never-smoker and oncogene-addicted patients than typical, limiting generalizability. The study protocol defined all tumor marker inferences as exploratory.

TCR beta CDR3 regions were amplified from genomic DNA by bias-controlled multiplex PCR with the immunoSEQ v3 hsTCRB kit. TCR libraries were sequenced on an Illumina NextSeq 500 to approximately 2 million read pairs for survey level or about 5-6 million for deep level. For the original study's pipeline: V, D and J genes were assigned, non-productive sequences were removed, and clonality was reported by immunoSEQ Analyzer software. To compare repertoires between infused TIL and blood, productive Simpson clonality was used along with the Morisita overlap index of productive TRB rearrangements. For each clone in blood, the absolute clonotype count was estimated by multiplying the lymphocyte count by the CD3+ fraction and by the clone's productive frequency. Entries here come from immuneACCESS through TCRdb and include only in-frame sequences with V and J called. Some clones fail to appear in such tables; in the studies checked, an unresolved V gene covers under half of the shortfall, and the cause of the remainder is unknown. V and J calls and clone size follow that table, whereas D and trimming were derived from the DNA. Counted in this sample were 16,000 or so clones; around 68% of them appeared once. The top ten clones comprise more than 35% of the sample.

Regarding this clone: Its antigen specificity is not known. The sample holds no much larger clone one base away, and base qualities are not on file.

The sample's time point label, decoded: pre-treatment sample, taken before nivolumab and TIL therapy. Adults with stage 4 NSCLC were enrolled from October 2017 to January 2020 in a dual-center phase I trial. Samples were obtained from a single-arm, open-label phase I trial in which tumor-infiltrating lymphocyte therapy with nivolumab was evaluated in advanced non-small cell lung cancer. Blood mononuclear cells from EDTA tubes were separated on a Ficoll gradient and snap-frozen as pellets, and DNA was extracted from the cells using a Qiagen mini-prep kit. This clonotype was obtained from a person aged 25-85 years with non-small cell lung cancer. This specimen consisted of blood, obtained at baseline.

The nucleotide sequence is TGTGCCAGCAGTTACTCGGGGGATAGCAATCAGCCCCAGCATTTT. It codes for CASSYSGDSNQPQHF. The chain is encoded by TRBV6-6 joined to TRBJ1-5; the D segment could be TRBD1, given 5 matching bases. The germline V gene (reference sequence) yields MNHNY for CDR1 and SVGAGI for CDR2. The CDR3 sequence holds 15 residues, the cysteine and phenylalanine included. The kept DNA is CDR3 alone, 45 bases in frame from the first base. V loses 0 bases of germline sequence and J loses 0 bases, and the interval between the two ends is 6 bases.